This T cell receptor (beta chain) was captured in a study of blood T cells in healthy people across ages (dated by TCRdb to 2013 to 2016). For the study in its entirety: Template switching captured roughly one uniquely barcoded TCR beta cDNA molecule per two T cells in model experiments. To avoid experimental bias, donors of different ages were spread randomly across the sequencing lanes. Using the same blood draw, the study looked at two additional independent replicas of 1 million unique cDNA reads for two donors, one aged 18 to 30 and the other aged 80 or older. The study measured age-related changes in TCR beta repertoire diversity using deep sequencing normalized with unique cDNA molecular identifiers. The donors were divided into four age groups: young (average around 16 years), middle-aged (roughly 40), aged (about 60) and long-lived (around 80). Results the study describes overall, beyond this receptor: The CMV infection status of donors was not known, potentially confounding age-related changes in expanded clonotypes. Compared with the aged group, the long-lived group had more naive CD4+ T cells, fewer expanded clones and increased TCR diversity, a pattern suggesting age selection. A strong correlation was found between observed TCR beta diversity and the percentage of naive T cells measured by flow cytometry. Observed TCR beta diversity per million T cells fell roughly linearly with age, and a significant reduction was already apparent by age roughly 40. Estimates of total diversity based on one million sequenced T cells were considered lower bounds and underestimates. Conclusive comparison of naive and antigen-experienced compartments was prevented by the profiling of bulk unsorted PBMCs.

The roughly 42 donors, aged roughly 6 to 95 years, were systemically healthy Caucasian individuals from Russia. Each donor gave 9 to 10 milliliters of peripheral blood, collected into EDTA-treated Vacutainer tubes. Ficoll-Paque density-gradient centrifugation was used to isolate PBMCs, with at least 7 million per sample. Total RNA, at least 6 micrograms per sample, was extracted from PBMCs with Trizol reagent. For every donor, an aliquot of PBMCs went through flow cytometry to measure the percentages of naive CD45RAhigh/CD27high T cells. This clonotype was seen more than once but under ten times. Its antigen target is currently unknown. Per-nucleotide qualities are absent, and no much larger clonotype sits a single base away. Including cysteine and phenylalanine, the CDR3 has 16 amino acids. The only DNA kept is the CDR3, 48 bases in frame from the first base. The germline V gene sets CDR1 to SGHAT and CDR2 to FQNNGV. The germline V and J ends show losses of 4 bases and 2 bases respectively, and no gene match explains 1 base of the junction.

Receptor libraries were prepared by 5' RACE. The sequencer was an Illumina HiSeq 2500. A second roughly 6 to 12 cycle PCR used a sample-barcoded 5' primer and a J-beta primer mix. A unique molecular identifier was introduced onto each TCR beta cDNA molecule by a template-switch 5' adaptor carrying 12 random nucleotides. At least 2.5 million CDR3-containing paired-end reads were obtained from each sample. The Mint cDNA synthesis kit, primed by a TRBC-specific oligonucleotide, was used to synthesize first-strand cDNA from all RNA. Following uracil-DNA glycosylase treatment, a first 18-cycle PCR with universal primers M1SS and BC2_uni_R was performed on all cDNA. On the authors' methods: For normalization, 1 million high-quality reads were randomly selected from each sample, with every read carrying a distinct molecular identifier. Reads sharing molecular identifiers were discarded rather than binned into consensus sequences. MiTCR, set to a Q25 quality threshold and the strictest error-elimination algorithm, was used for CDR3 identification, clonotype clustering and error correction. A nonparametric unseen species model with Euler transformation was used to estimate lower-bound total TCR beta diversity. TCRdb reworked the public reads: Q25 trimming with fastp, MiXCR clone assembly, productive beta chains retained. Rows with one shared CDR3 protein collapse into an entry with the most common genes and DNA. These V and J calls derive from TCRdb rather than the authors' analysis. Here the sample has hundreds of thousands of distinct CDR3 sequences; around 43% occur a single time. 25% to 35% of the sample comes from the top ten.

Sequencing was carried out using blood. The sequence came from a man older than 75 in good health. The rearrangement joined TRBV11-2 to TRBJ2-2, with 13 bases aligning to TRBD2. The nucleotides are TGTGCCAGCAGCTCGGGACTAGCGGGAAACACCGGGGAGCTGTTTTTT. This gives the protein CASSSGLAGNTGELFF.